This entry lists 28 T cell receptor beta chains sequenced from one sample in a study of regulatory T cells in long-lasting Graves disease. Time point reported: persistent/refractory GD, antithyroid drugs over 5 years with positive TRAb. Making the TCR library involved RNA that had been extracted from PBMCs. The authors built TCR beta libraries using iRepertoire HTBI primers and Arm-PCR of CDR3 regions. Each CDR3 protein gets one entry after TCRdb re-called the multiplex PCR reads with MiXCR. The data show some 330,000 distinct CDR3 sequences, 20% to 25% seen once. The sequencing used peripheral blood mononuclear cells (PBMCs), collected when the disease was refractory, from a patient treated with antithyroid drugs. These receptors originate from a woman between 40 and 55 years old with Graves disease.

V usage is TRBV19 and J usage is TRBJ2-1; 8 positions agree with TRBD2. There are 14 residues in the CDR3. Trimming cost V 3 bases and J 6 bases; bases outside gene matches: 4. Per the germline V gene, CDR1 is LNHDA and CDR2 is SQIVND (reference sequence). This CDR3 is CASSITSGGNEQFF. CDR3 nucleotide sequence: TGTGCCAGTAGTATCACTAGCGGTGGCAATGAGCAGTTCTTC.

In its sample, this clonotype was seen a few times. The CDR3 nucleotides are TGTGCCAGCAGCTCTGAGGGGGTTGTTACTGAAGCTTTCTTT. Encoded protein: CASSSEGVVTEAFF. The genes are TRBV5-4 and TRBJ1-1, with D maybe TRBD1 (6 bases). Germline CDR1 reads SGHNT; CDR2 reads YYREEE (reference sequence). This CDR3 contains 14 residues. The V and J ends lost 3 bases and 5 bases respectively, with 14 bases between them.

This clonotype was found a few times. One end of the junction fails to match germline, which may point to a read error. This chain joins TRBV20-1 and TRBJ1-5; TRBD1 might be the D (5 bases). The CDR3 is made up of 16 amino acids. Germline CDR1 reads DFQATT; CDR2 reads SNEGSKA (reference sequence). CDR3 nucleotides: TGTAGTGCTAGAGACGGACGTCCGGGGCTAAATCAGCCCCAGCATTTT. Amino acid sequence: CSARDGRPGLNQPQHF.

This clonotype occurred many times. In DNA form, the CDR3 reads TGCAGTGCTAGAGGCCTAGCGGATGTTACGGAGCAGTACTTC. Translating gives CSARGLADVTEQYF. The chain links TRBV20-1 to TRBJ2-7; 7 positions agree with TRBD2. CDR3 length: 14 amino acids. V lost 1 base and J lost 7; bases outside the gene matches: 10. CDR1 is DFQATT, CDR2 SNEGSKA, per germline (reference sequence).

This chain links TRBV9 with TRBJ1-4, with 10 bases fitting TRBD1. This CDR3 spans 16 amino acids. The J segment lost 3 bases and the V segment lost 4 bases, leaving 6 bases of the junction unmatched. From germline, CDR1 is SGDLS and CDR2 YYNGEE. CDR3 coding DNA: TGTGCCAGCAGCAAGACAGGGGGCGCGTCTAATGAAAAACTGTTTTTT. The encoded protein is CASSKTGGASNEKLFF.

The CDR3 bases are TGCAGTGTCGATGAATCCAGGAGGGGAGGGTGGACCCAGTACTTC. It specifies CSVDESRRGGWTQYF. The chain carries TRBV20-1 and TRBJ2-5, with 7 bases that match TRBD2. There are 15 residues in the CDR3. Germline trimming cut 7 bases from V and 7 bases from J; bases unmatched to any gene: 18. Germline-derived CDR1 and CDR2 are DFQATT and SNEGSKA (reference sequence).

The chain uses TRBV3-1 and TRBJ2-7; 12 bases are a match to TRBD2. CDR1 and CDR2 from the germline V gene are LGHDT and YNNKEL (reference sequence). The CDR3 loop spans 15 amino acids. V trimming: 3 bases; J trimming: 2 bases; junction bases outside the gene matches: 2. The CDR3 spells CASSQGTSGPYEQYF. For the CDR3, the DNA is TGTGCCAGCAGCCAGGGGACTAGCGGGCCCTACGAGCAGTACTTC.

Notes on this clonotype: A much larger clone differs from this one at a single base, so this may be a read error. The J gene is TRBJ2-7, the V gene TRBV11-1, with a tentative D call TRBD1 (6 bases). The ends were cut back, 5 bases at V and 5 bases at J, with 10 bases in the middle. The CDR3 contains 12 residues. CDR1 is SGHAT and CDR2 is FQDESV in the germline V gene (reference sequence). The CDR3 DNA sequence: TGTGCCAGCAGCCCGGGACATGACGAGCAGTACTTC. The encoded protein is CASSPGHDEQYF.

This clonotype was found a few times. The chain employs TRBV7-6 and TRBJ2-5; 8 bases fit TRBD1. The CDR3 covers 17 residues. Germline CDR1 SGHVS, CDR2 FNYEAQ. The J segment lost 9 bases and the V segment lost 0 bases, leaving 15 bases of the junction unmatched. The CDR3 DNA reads TGTGCCAGCAGCTTAGCGATTTTGCGGGACAGGAGTTTTCCCCAGTACTTC. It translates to CASSLAILRDRSFPQYF.

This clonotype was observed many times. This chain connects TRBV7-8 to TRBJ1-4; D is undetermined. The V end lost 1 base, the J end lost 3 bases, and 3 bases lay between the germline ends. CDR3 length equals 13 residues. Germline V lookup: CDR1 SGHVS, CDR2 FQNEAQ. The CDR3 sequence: CASSLGPNEKLFF. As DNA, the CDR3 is TGTGCCAGCAGCTTAGGACCTAATGAAAAACTGTTTTTT.

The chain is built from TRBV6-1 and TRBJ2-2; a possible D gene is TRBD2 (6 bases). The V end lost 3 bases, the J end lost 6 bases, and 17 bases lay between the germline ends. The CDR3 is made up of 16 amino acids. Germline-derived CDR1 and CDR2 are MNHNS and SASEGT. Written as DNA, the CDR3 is TGTGCCAGCAGTGATGCGGGACTGGGGGACGCCGGGGAGCTGTTTTTT. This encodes CASSDAGLGDAGELFF.

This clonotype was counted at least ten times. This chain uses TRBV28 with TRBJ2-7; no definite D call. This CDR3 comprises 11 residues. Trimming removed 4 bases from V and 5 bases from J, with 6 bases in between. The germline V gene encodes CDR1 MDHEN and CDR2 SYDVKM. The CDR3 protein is CASSSWNEQYF. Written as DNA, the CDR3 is TGTGCCAGCAGTTCGTGGAACGAGCAGTACTTC.

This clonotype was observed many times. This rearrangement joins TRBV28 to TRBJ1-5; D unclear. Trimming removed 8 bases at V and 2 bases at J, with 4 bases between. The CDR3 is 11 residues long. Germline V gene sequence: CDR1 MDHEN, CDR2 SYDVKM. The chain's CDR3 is CASSGNQPQHF. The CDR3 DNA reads TGTGCCAGCTCAGGCAATCAGCCCCAGCATTTT.

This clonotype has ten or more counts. CDR3 in amino acids: CASSLPQGDNEKLFF. The CDR3 nucleotides read TGTGCCAGCAGTTTACCACAGGGAGATAATGAAAAACTGTTTTTT. The chain has TRBV28 and TRBJ1-4; perhaps TRBD1 as D (6 bases). This CDR3 is built from 15 residues. Trimming took 2 bases from V and 4 from J, leaving 11 bases between them. Germline lookup yields CDR1 MDHEN and CDR2 SYDVKM.

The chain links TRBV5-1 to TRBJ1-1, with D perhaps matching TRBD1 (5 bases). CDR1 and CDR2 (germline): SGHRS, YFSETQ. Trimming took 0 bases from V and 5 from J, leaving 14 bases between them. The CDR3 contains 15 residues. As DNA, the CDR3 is TGCGCCAGCAGCTTGGCCAGGGAAGGATGGACTGAAGCTTTCTTT. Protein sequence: CASSLAREGWTEAFF.

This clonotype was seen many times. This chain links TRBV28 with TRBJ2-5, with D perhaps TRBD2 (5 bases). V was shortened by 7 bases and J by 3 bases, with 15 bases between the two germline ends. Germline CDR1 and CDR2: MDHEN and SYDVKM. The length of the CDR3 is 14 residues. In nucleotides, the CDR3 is TGTGCCAGCAATGGATCCCCGAGGGAAGAGACCCAGTACTTC. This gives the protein CASNGSPREETQYF.

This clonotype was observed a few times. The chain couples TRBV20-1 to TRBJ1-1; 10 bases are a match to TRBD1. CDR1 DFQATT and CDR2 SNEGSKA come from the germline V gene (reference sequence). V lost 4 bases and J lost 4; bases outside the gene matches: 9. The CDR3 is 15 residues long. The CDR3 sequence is CSAITGQGVGTEAFF. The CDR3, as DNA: TGCAGTGCTATCACAGGACAGGGGGTGGGCACTGAAGCTTTCTTT.

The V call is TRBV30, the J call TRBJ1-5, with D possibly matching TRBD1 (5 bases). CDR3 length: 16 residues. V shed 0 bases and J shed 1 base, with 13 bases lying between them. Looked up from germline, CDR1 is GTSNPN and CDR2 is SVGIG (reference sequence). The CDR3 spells CAWSVLGRDSNQPQHF. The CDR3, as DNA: TGTGCCTGGAGTGTACTCGGCCGGGACAGCAATCAGCCCCAGCATTTT.

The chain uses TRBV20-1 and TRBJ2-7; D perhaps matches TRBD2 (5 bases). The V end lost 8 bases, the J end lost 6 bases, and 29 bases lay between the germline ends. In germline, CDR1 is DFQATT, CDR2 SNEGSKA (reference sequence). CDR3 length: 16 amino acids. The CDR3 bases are TGCAGTATCCCCCTAGGCGGTCGGAGGACCCACCGCGAGCAGTACTTC. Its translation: CSIPLGGRRTHREQYF.

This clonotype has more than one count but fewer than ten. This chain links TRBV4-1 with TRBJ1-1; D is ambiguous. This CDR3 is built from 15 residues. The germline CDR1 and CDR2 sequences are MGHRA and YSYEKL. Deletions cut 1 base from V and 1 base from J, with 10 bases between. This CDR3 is CASSQVGRPNTEAFF. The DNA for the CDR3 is TGCGCCAGCAGCCAAGTTGGCAGGCCGAACACTGAAGCTTTCTTT.

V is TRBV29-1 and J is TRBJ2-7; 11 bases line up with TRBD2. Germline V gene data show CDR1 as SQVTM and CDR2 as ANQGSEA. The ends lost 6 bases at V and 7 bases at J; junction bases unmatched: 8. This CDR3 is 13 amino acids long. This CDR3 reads CSVPGLAGDEQYF. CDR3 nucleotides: TGCAGCGTCCCCGGACTAGCGGGTGATGAGCAGTACTTC.

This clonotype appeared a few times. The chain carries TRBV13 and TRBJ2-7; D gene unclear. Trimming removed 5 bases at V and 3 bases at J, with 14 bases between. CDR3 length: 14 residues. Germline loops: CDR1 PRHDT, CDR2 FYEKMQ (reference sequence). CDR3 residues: CASSTVEGFYEQYF. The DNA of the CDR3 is TGTGCCAGCAGCACAGTAGAAGGGTTCTACGAGCAGTACTTC. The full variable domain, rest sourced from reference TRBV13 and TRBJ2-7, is AAGVIQSPRHLIKEKRETATLKCYPIPRHDTVYWYQQGPGQDPQFLISFYEKMQSDKGSIPDRFSAQQFSDYHSELNMSSLELGDSALYFCASSTVEGFYEQYFGPGTRLTVT.

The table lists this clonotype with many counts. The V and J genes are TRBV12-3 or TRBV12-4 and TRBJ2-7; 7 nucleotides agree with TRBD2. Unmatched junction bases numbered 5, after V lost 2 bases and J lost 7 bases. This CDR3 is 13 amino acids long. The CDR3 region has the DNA TGTGCCAGCAGTTTAATGCGGGAGTGGGAGCAGTACTTC. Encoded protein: CASSLMREWEQYF.

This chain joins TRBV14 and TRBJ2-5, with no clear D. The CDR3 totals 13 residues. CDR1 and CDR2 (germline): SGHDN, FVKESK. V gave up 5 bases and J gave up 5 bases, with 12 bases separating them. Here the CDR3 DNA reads TGTGCCAGCAGCACGGGTCTCCGGGAGACCCAGTACTTC. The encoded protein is CASSTGLRETQYF. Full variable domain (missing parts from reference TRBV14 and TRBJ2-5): EAGVTQFPSHSVIEKGQTVTLRCDPISGHDNLYWYRRVMGKEIKFLLHFVKESKQDESGMPNNRFLAERTGGTYSTLKVQPAELEDSGVYFCASSTGLRETQYFGPGTRLLVL.

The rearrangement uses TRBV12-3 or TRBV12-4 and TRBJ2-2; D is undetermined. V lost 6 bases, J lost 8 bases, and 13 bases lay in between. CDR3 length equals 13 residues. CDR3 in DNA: TGTGCCAGCAGCCCAGTCTCTACTGGGGAGCTGTTTTTT. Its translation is CASSPVSTGELFF.

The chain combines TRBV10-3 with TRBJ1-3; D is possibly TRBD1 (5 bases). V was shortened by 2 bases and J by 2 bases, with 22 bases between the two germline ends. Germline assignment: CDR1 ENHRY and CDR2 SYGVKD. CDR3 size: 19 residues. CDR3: CAISELNVGTSETGNTIYF. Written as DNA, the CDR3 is TGTGCCATCAGTGAGCTCAACGTGGGGACCTCGGAGACTGGAAACACCATATATTTT.

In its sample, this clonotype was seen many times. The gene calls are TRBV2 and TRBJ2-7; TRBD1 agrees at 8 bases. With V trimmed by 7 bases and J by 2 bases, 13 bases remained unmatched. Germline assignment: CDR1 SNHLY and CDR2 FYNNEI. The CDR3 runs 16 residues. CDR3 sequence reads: CASKHTYRGRTYEQYF. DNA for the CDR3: TGTGCCAGCAAGCATACTTACAGGGGGAGGACCTACGAGCAGTACTTC.

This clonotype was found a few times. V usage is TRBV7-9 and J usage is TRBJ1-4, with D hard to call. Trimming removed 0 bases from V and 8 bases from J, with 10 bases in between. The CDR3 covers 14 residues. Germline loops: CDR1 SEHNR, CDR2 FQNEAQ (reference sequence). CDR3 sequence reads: CASSLAAVGEKLFF. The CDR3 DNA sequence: TGTGCCAGCAGCTTAGCGGCGGTTGGCGAAAAACTGTTTTTT.